Each of the 13 T cell receptor beta chains below was sequenced from the same sample in a study of T cells in Graves' hyperthyroidism and ophthalmopathy. Researchers amplified the TCR beta CDR3 regions from RNA transcripts. When the TCR CDR3 underwent first-round RT-PCR, the HTBI primer set was used. TCRdb called the multiplex PCR reads again in MiXCR, with one record for every CDR3 protein. The table lists about 640,000 distinct CDR3 sequences, approximately 15% of them singletons, with under 15% in the top ten. Sequencing used blood. The receptor source for this set is a woman aged 45-59 years with Graves' ophthalmopathy.

With regard to this clonotype: A read error may produce the germline difference seen at one junction end. This chain connects TRBV5-1 to TRBJ2-4; tentative D call: TRBD2 (6 bases). Germline loops: CDR1 SGHRS, CDR2 YFSETQ. The CDR3 is 17 residues long. In DNA, the CDR3 is TGCGCCAGCAGCGCCCGGACGGACGTACTAGCCGAAAACATTCAGTACTTC. Its translation is CASSARTDVLAENIQYF. Supplemented by reference TRBV5-1 and TRBJ2-4, the full variable domain reads KAGVTQTPRYLIKTRGQQVTLSCSPISGHRSVSWYQQTPGQGLQFLFEYFSETQRNKGNFPGRFSGRQFSNSRSEMNVSTLELGDSALYLCASSARTDVLAENIQYFGAGTRLSVL.

This clonotype was seen repeatedly, ten times or more. This rearrangement joins TRBV7-2 to TRBJ2-5; 9 nucleotides align to TRBD1. CDR3 size: 15 residues. The V gene's germline CDR1 is SGHTA and CDR2 FQGNSA. Losses at the gene ends were 1 base for V and 2 bases for J; bases not matched to a gene: 2. CDR3 region: CASSLDRGLQETQYF. Written as DNA, the CDR3 is TGTGCCAGCAGCTTAGACAGGGGGCTGCAAGAGACCCAGTACTTC.

The gene calls are TRBV7-2 and TRBJ2-3; maybe TRBD2 (5 bases). CDR3 size: 14 residues. From germline, CDR1 is SGHTA and CDR2 FQGNSA. V dropped 3 bases and J dropped 4 bases, with 11 bases sitting between them. CDR3 region: CASSFTTGADTQYF. CDR3 coding DNA: TGTGCCAGCAGCTTTACGACCGGGGCAGATACGCAGTATTTT.

In this sample, this clonotype turned up many times. The V gene is TRBV5-1, the J gene TRBJ2-2; 12 positions match TRBD2. From germline, CDR1 is SGHRS and CDR2 YFSETQ. V gave up 0 bases and J gave up 4 bases; unmatched junction bases: 10. The CDR3 runs to 19 residues. CDR3 in DNA: TGCGCCAGCAGCTTGGCTCGGCTACTAGCGGGAGGATCCACCGGGGAGCTGTTTTTT. Translating it yields CASSLARLLAGGSTGELFF.

This clonotype has a count of ten or more. The chain employs TRBV30 and TRBJ2-7, with D tentatively TRBD2 (5 bases). Trimming left V 2 bases short and J 3 bases short, with 11 bases between. The germline V gene has CDR1 GTSNPN and CDR2 SVGIG (reference sequence). The CDR3 contains 13 residues. The CDR3 is CAWSWVASYEQYF. The DNA for the CDR3 is TGTGCCTGGAGTTGGGTAGCGAGCTACGAGCAGTACTTC.

This clonotype came up a few times. The chain recombines TRBV12-3 or TRBV12-4 with TRBJ2-5, with a tentative D call TRBD2 (6 bases). Trimming took off 3 bases at V and 5 bases at J, with 16 bases between the two ends. The CDR3 has 15 residues. The CDR3 coding sequence is TGTGCCAGCAGTTTGGTTTGGGACTCTTCGGAGACCCAGTACTTC. This encodes CASSLVWDSSETQYF.

The CDR3 sequence is CASSLDRVGSSYNEQFF. DNA for the CDR3: TGTGCCAGCAGCTTAGATAGAGTGGGGAGCTCCTACAATGAGCAGTTCTTC. The J gene is TRBJ2-1, the V gene TRBV11-3, with D perhaps matching TRBD2 (5 bases). The V end lost 0 bases, the J end lost 0 bases, and 12 bases lay between the germline ends. Looked up from germline, CDR1 is SGHNT and CDR2 is YENEEA. The CDR3 sequence is 17 residues long. Using reference TRBV11-3 and TRBJ2-1 for the parts outside the CDR3, the full variable domain is EAGVVQSPRYKIIEKKQPVAFWCNPISGHNTLYWYLQNLGQGPELLIRYENEEAVDDSQLPKDRFSAERLKGVDSTLKIQPAELGDSAVYLCASSLDRVGSSYNEQFFGPGTRLTVL.

This clonotype has at least ten counts. This rearrangement joins TRBV7-2 to TRBJ2-1, with TRBD2 as a possible D gene (5 bases). This CDR3 is built from 13 residues. Trimming removed 3 bases from V and 8 bases from J, with 11 bases in between. Germline CDR1 reads SGHTA; CDR2 reads FQGNSA. The CDR3 sequence is CASSFILDHEQFF. The CDR3 DNA is TGTGCCAGCAGCTTCATACTAGATCATGAGCAGTTCTTC.

This clonotype was counted at least ten times. This chain links TRBV7-9 with TRBJ1-6; no clear D. The germline V and J ends were trimmed by 4 bases and 13 bases, with 11 bases remaining between them. Germline V gene lookup returns CDR1 SEHNR and CDR2 FQNEAQ (reference sequence). There are 12 residues in the CDR3. The CDR3 loop reads CASSSQTSPLHF. The CDR3 nucleotides read TGTGCCAGCAGCTCCCAAACTAGTCCCCTCCACTTT.

This clonotype was recorded many times. V gene TRBV2 combines with J gene TRBJ1-6, with TRBD1 matching over 7 bases. CDR3 size: 17 residues. After removal of 5 bases from V and 0 bases from J, the junction contained 7 bases not matched to a gene. Germline CDR1 and CDR2: SNHLY and FYNNEI. The CDR3 bases are TGTGCCAGCAGTCGGGACAGCACACACTCCTATAATTCACCCCTCCACTTT. Translating it yields CASSRDSTHSYNSPLHF.

The chain is built from TRBV7-2 and TRBJ2-2; 8 bases line up with TRBD2. CDR1 and CDR2 from the germline V gene are SGHTA and FQGNSA. V lost 7 bases, J lost 1 base, and 5 bases stayed unmatched. The CDR3 has 15 amino acids. CDR3 sequence reads: CASTPGTRNTGELFF. The CDR3 DNA is TGTGCCAGCACCCCCGGGACTAGGAACACCGGGGAGCTGTTTTTT.

This clonotype was detected many times. This rearrangement joins TRBV11-1 to TRBJ1-4; D is unclear. Germline CDR1 SGHAT, CDR2 FQDESV (reference sequence). With 0 bases removed from V and 5 bases from J, the gap between germline ends came to 7 bases. There are 14 residues in the CDR3. CDR3 amino acids: CASSLALENEKLFF. CDR3 nucleotide sequence: TGTGCCAGCAGCTTAGCGCTCGAGAATGAAAAACTGTTTTTT. Full variable domain (outside the CDR3, taken from reference TRBV11-1 and TRBJ1-4): EAEVAQSPRYKITEKSQAVAFWCDPISGHATLYWYRQILGQGPELLVQFQDESVVDDSQLPKDRFSAERLKGVDSTLKIQPAELGDSAMYLCASSLALENEKLFFGSGTQLSVL.

This clonotype was recorded at least ten times. This chain joins TRBV7-9 and TRBJ2-1, with TRBD2 matching over 8 bases. The V gene end was trimmed by 1 base and the J gene end by 0 bases; junction bases not matched to a gene: 5. Germline CDR1 and CDR2: SEHNR and FQNEAQ (reference sequence). The length of the CDR3 is 17 residues. This CDR3 is CASSLGSLAGSYNEQFF. CDR3 in DNA: TGTGCCAGCAGCTTAGGGTCGCTAGCGGGCTCCTACAATGAGCAGTTCTTC.